This TCR beta chain is drawn from a study of blood T cell repertoires in COVID-19. Across the whole study: The samples span acute and convalescent COVID-19 from the United States, Italy and Spain. From T cells, B-cell-depleted T cells, or PBMCs came the material, which was cDNA or gDNA.

Original handling: Estimation of nucleated cell counts relied on the amplification of reference gene primers. Data came from immunoSEQ multiplex PCR; TCRdb stores just in-frame clones and leaves some out. The V and J calls and the clone size are those of that table, but D and trimming were determined from the DNA. The table lists over 100,000 clones, 81% of them singletons. This clone was picked up one time. The receptor was isolated from a human donor in a cohort sampled during active COVID-19. Sequenced sample: peripheral blood.

CDR3 region: CASSLETGRPNSPLHF. CDR3 bases: TGTGCCAGCAGCTTGGAGACAGGTCGTCCTAATTCACCCCTCCACTTT. This sequence joins TRBV5-4 and TRBJ1-6, with D possibly being TRBD1 (6 bases). Trimming shortened V by 0 bases and J by 6 bases, and 13 bases separated the two germline ends. Germline V gives CDR1 SGHNT, CDR2 YYREEE (reference sequence). CDR3 size: 16 residues.